Below, 15 T cell receptor beta chains from the same sample are listed, as sequenced in a study of CXCR3-negative and CXCR3-positive naive CD8 T cells. General study findings and limits: TRB CDR3s of CXCR3-positive naive cells were more hydrophobic than those of CXCR3-negative naive cells.

Which antigens these TCRs recognize remains unknown. UMI-labeled 5' RACE TRB cDNA libraries were prepared from the cells. Reanalyzing the 5' RACE reads, TCRdb keeps one entry per CDR3 protein, without DNA. The table for this sample gives around 63,000 distinct CDR3 sequences. The specimen was naive CXCR3+ CD8+ T cells from blood. Noted subset: CD45RO-CCR7+CD27+CD95- naive CD8+ T cells expressing CXCR3 (TNR3+). All receptors derive from a human donor in good health. Some clones in this sample may be carry-over from other donors' samples.

The gene calls are TRBV2 and TRBJ2-1; the D call from TCRdb, TRBD2, cannot be confirmed without DNA. Germline V gene sequence: CDR1 SNHLY, CDR2 FYNNEI. The CDR3 extends over 17 amino acids. This CDR3 reads CASSVDSGRAKVDEQFF. The variable domain in full, completed from reference TRBV2 and TRBJ2-1, reads EPEVTQTPSHQVTQMGQEVILRCVPISNHLYFYWYRQILGQKVEFLVSFYNNEISEKSEIFDDQFSVERPDGSNFTLKIRSTKLEDSAMYFCASSVDSGRAKVDEQFFGPGTRLTVL.

The chain uses TRBV9 and TRBJ2-7; with no DNA, the TCRdb D assignment of TRBD1 cannot be verified. This CDR3 region has 15 residues. Germline V CDR1 and CDR2: SGDLS, YYNGEE. This CDR3 reads CASSPTRDGSYEQYF.

This chain connects TRBV29-1 to TRBJ2-1. This CDR3 spans 12 amino acids. CDR1 is SQVTM and CDR2 is ANQGSEA in the germline V gene. This CDR3 reads CSVYTAYNEQFF.

The chain combines TRBV7-6 with TRBJ2-7; checking the TCRdb D call of TRBD1 is not possible without DNA. There are 15 residues in the CDR3. CDR1 SGHVS and CDR2 FNYEAQ come from the germline V gene. CDR3 sequence reads: CASSKEPGHTYEQYF.

V usage is TRBV29-1 and J usage is TRBJ2-7. The CDR3 covers 12 residues. The V gene's germline CDR1 is SQVTM and CDR2 ANQGSEA. The CDR3 reads CSVVANSYEQYF.

This chain joins TRBV28 and TRBJ2-1; TCRdb outputs TRBD2, but without DNA this stays unchecked. The CDR3 is made up of 15 amino acids. CDR1 MDHEN and CDR2 SYDVKM come from the germline V gene. The CDR3 reads CASSLLGGGANEQFF.

The rearrangement uses TRBV12-3 or TRBV12-4 and TRBJ2-5; the D call of TRBD2 rests on TCRdb alone, since no DNA is present to check it. This CDR3 has 15 amino acids. CDR3 protein: CASASPQMGQETQYF.

The chain links TRBV7-6 to TRBJ2-5; as DNA is missing, the TRBD1 call by TCRdb cannot be tested. This CDR3 has 13 residues. Germline V lookup: CDR1 SGHVS, CDR2 FNYEAQ. The CDR3 region is CASSWDPEGTQYF.

V and J are TRBV7-3 and TRBJ1-1. The CDR3 extends over 12 amino acids. Germline-derived CDR1 and CDR2 are SGHTA and FQGTGA. The CDR3: CASSLMGTEAFF.

The gene calls are TRBV29-1 and TRBJ2-3; as DNA is missing, the TRBD2 call by TCRdb cannot be tested. Looked up from germline, CDR1 is SQVTM and CDR2 is ANQGSEA. The CDR3 sequence is 13 residues long. The CDR3 sequence: CSVVGGEVDTQYF.

V is TRBV5-4 and J is TRBJ2-5; without DNA, the TCRdb call of TRBD2 cannot be checked. The CDR3 runs 15 residues. From germline, CDR1 is SGHNT and CDR2 YYREEE (reference sequence). The CDR3 protein is CASSPGLLLKETQYF. The whole variable domain, filled in from reference TRBV5-4 and TRBJ2-5, reads ETGVTQSPTHLIKTRGQQVTLRCSSQSGHNTVSWYQQALGQGPQFIFQYYREEENGRGNFPPRFSGLQFPNYSSELNVNALELDDSALYLCASSPGLLLKETQYFGPGTRLLVL.

The CDR3 sequence is CASSLQGAPYNEQFF. This chain links TRBV7-2 with TRBJ2-1; absent DNA, TCRdb's TRBD1 call cannot be checked. Germline V CDR1 and CDR2: SGHTA, FQGNSA. The CDR3 totals 15 residues.

J is TRBJ2-7 and V is TRBV5-1; the D gene TCRdb calls, TRBD2, cannot be checked with no DNA. This CDR3 has 15 residues. Looked up from germline, CDR1 is SGHRS and CDR2 is YFSETQ. The CDR3 sequence: CASSLGLAGGGEQYF.

J is TRBJ2-7 and V is TRBV6-1; absent DNA, TCRdb's TRBD2 call cannot be checked. The CDR3 runs 13 residues. The V gene's germline CDR1 is MNHNS and CDR2 SASEGT. CDR3 region: CASSEGLHYEQYF.

V gene TRBV12-3 or TRBV12-4 combines with J gene TRBJ2-7; TCRdb calls TRBD2, which cannot be checked without DNA. The CDR3 has 14 amino acids. CDR3 region: CASSLWGEDYEQYF.